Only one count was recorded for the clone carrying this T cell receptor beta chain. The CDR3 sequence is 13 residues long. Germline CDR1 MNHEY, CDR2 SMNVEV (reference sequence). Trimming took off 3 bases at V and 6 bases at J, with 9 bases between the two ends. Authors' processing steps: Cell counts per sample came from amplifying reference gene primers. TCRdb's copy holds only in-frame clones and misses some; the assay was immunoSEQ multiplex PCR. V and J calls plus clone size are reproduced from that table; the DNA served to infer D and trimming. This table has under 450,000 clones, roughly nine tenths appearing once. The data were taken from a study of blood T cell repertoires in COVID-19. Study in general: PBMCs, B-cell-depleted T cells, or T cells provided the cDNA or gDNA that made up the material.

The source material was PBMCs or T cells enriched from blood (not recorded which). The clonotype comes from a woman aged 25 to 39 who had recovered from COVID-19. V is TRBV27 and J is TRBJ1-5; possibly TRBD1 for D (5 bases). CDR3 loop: CASSFQGGQPQHF. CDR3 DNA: TGTGCCAGCAGTTTCCAGGGTGGTCAGCCCCAGCATTTT.